Given below is one T cell receptor beta chain in context. The antigen this receptor binds is unknown. There are no base qualities to consult, and no much larger clone falls within one base. The library was built by means of PCR. Data came from an Illumina HiSeq 2500. Unique molecular identifiers were incorporated into TCR beta cDNA libraries to reduce PCR and sequencing biases. About 500,000 cDNA molecules were obtained per 1 to 10 million input T cells, so each molecule approximated one T cell. Patient libraries were prepared and sequenced with the same protocol used for the earlier healthy control dataset. Within a given batch, samples were prepared together, multiplexed and sequenced on the same HiSeq lane. Regarding the original processing steps: MIGEC was used to process the raw barcoded reads, and molecular identifier groups with only a single read were discarded before consensus assembly and CDR3 extraction. VDJtools was used for post-analysis of the clonotype tables, and diversity was normalized by down-sampling every dataset to the size of the smallest sample. Repertoire overlap clustering matched CDR3 amino acid but not nucleotide sequences to correct batch-related cross-sample contamination. TCRdb took the public reads, trimmed them with fastp at Q25, ran MiXCR for clone calling and kept in-frame beta chains. Rows merge per CDR3 protein into single entries with the most common DNA and genes. TCRdb's processing, not the authors' own work, is the source of the V and J calls. The sample yields some 690,000 distinct CDR3 sequences; about 27% were counted once. Of the sample, around 0.56% is held by the ten largest clones.

To demonstrate the VDJtools post-analysis software, the study profiled TCR beta repertoires from the peripheral blood of about 13 young patients with multiple sclerosis. Multiple sclerosis patients were children and adolescents aged roughly 6 to 17 years. This record belongs to a study of post-analysis software for immune sequencing data (dated by TCRdb to about 2015). With respect to the entire study: The recorded disease courses included relapsing-remitting, secondary progressive and progressive-relapsing multiple sclerosis, and some patients had no subtype annotation. The multiple sclerosis patient repertoires were compared with more than 9 previously published healthy control repertoires from donors aged about 6 to 25 years. A subset of samples was prepared in parallel using single-end sample barcoding, then pooled and co-amplified after Illumina adapter ligation. Broad study findings and their caveats: Normalized Chao1 diversity was significantly lower in multiple sclerosis patients than controls, suggesting substantial peripheral T-cell clonal expansion. Direct clustering with F measure revealed strong co-clustering of samples prepared in the same batch, which led to a batch-effect correction. The multiple sclerosis patient group was slightly younger than the control group.

The TCR comes from a girl aged 10 to 17 with multiple sclerosis. Source material: blood.

The DNA reads TGTGCCAGCAGCTTAGAGGTCATTCGGAAAGGATCACCCCTCCACTTT. The encoded protein is CASSLEVIRKGSPLHF. The chain links TRBV7-2 with TRBJ1-6; a confident D gene designation cannot be given. The CDR3 goes from the cysteine to the phenylalanine over 16 residues. The CDR3 DNA has 48 bases and is translated from base 1. At the junction V is shortened by 1 base and J by 10 bases, with 17 bases in between. CDR1 and CDR2, looked up from the germline V gene, are SGHTA and FQGNSA.